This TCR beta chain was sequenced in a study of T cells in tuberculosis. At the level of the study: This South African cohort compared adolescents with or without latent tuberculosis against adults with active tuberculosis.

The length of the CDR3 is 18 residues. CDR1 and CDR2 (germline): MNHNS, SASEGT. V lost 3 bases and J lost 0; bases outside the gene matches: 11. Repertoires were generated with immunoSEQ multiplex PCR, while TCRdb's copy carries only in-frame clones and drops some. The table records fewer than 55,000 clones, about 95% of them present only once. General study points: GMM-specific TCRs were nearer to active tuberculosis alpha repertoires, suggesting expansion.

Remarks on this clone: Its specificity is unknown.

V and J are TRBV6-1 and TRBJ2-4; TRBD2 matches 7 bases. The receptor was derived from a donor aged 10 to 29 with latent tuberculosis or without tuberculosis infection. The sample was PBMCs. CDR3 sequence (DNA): TGTGCCAGCAGTGAGGGAGCGGGGTGGGATCTAGCCAAAAACATTCAGTACTTC. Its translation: CASSEGAGWDLAKNIQYF.